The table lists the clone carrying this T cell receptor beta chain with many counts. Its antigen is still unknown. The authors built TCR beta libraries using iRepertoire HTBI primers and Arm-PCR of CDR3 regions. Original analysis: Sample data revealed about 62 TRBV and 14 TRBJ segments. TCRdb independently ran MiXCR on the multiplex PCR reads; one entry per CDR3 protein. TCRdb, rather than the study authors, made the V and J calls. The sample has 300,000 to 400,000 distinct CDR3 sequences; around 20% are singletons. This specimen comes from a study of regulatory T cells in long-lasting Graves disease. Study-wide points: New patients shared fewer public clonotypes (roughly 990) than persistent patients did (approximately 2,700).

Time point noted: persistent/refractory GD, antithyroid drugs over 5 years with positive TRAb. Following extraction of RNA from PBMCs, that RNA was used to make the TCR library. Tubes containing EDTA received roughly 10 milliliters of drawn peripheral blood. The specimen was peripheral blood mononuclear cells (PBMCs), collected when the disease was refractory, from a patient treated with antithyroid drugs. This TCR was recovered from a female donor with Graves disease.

The CDR3 is CSAGPHKGGQGAETQYF. The CDR3 nucleotides read TGCAGTGCTGGCCCACACAAGGGGGGACAGGGGGCTGAGACCCAGTACTTC. V gene TRBV20-1 combines with J gene TRBJ2-5; 12 bases map to TRBD1. This CDR3 has 17 residues. The germline gives CDR1 DFQATT, CDR2 SNEGSKA (reference sequence). V dropped 5 bases and J dropped 5; count of bases not matched to a gene: 15.